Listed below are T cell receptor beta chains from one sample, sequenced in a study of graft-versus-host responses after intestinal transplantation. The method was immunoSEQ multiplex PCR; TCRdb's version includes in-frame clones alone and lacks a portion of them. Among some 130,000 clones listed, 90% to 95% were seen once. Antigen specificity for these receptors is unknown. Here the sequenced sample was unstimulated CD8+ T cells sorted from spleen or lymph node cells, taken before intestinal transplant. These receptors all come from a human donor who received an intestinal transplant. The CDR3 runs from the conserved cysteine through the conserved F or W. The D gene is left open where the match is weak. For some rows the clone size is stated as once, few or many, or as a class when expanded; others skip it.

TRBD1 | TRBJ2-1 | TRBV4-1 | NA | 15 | TGCGCCAGCAGCTCCCGGGACAGGGGCATCGATGAGCAGTTCTTC | CASSSRDRGIDEQFF
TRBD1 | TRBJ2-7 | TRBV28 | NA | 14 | TGTGCCAGCAGTTTACCCAGGGGGCGCGACGAGCAGTACTTC | CASSLPRGRDEQYF
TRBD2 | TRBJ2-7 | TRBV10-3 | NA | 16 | TGTGCCATCAGTGGTCGCGTGACTAGCGGGACCAACGAGCAGTACTTC | CAISGRVTSGTNEQYF
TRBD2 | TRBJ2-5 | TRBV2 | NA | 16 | TGTGCCAGCAGCGGGATCACTAGCGGGAGAAGAGAGACCCAGTACTTC | CASSGITSGRRETQYF
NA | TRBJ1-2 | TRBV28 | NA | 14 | TGTGCCAGCAGTTTCTATGGGTCGGCCTATGGCTACACCTTC | CASSFYGSAYGYTF
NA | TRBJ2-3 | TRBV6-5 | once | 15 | TGTGCCAGCAGCCCCGGGACATCTAGCACAGATACGCAGTATTTT | CASSPGTSSTDTQYF
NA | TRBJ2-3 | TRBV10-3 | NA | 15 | TGTGCCATCAGCGAAGGGGGGTTTTTGACAGATACGCAGTATTTT | CAISEGGFLTDTQYF
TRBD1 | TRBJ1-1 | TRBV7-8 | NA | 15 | TGTGCCAGCAGCTTAGGACAGGGAGCCAGTACTGAAGCTTTCTTT | CASSLGQGASTEAFF
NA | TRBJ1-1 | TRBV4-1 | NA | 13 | TGCGCCAGCAGCCTTACAGGTGGGACTGAAGCTTTCTTT | CASSLTGGTEAFF
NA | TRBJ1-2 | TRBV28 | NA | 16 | TGTGCCAGCAGTTTCAGCGGAGGACAGACTAACTATGGCTACACCTTC | CASSFSGGQTNYGYTF
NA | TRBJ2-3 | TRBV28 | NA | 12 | TGTGCCAGCAGTTTATTTTCAGATACGCAGTATTTT | CASSLFSDTQYF
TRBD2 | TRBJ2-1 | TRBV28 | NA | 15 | TGTGCCAGCAGTTTTCCAGCGGGAGGTGACAATGAGCAGTTCTTC | CASSFPAGGDNEQFF
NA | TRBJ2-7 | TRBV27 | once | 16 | TGTGCCAGCAGTTTATCGGGCCAGGGATCCCCCTACGAGCAGTACTTC | CASSLSGQGSPYEQYF
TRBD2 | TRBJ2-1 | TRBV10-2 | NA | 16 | TGCGCCAGCGGACTAGCGGGAAATCTAAAATTCAATGAGCAGTTCTTC | CASGLAGNLKFNEQFF
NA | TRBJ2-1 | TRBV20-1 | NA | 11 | TGCAGTGCTAGTAACCATAATGAGCAGTTCTTC | CSASNHNEQFF
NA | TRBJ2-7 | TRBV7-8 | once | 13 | TGTGCCAGCAGCTTTGACCAGGGGTACGAGCAGTACTTC | CASSFDQGYEQYF
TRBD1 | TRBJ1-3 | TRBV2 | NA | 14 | TGTGCCAGTCGGACAGGGAATACGGGAAACACCATATATTTT | CASRTGNTGNTIYF
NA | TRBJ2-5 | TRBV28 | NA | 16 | TGTGCCAGCAGTTTCTGGAATCCGGCGGGCCAAGAGACCCAGTACTTC | CASSFWNPAGQETQYF
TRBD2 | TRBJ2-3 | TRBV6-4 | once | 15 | TGTGCCAGCAGTGAAGCTAGCGGGAGCACAGATACGCAGTATTTT | CASSEASGSTDTQYF
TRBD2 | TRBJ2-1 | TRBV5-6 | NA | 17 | TGTGCCAGCAGCAACCAGGGGACTAGCGGGTCTCTCAGTGAGCAGTTCTTC | CASSNQGTSGSLSEQFF
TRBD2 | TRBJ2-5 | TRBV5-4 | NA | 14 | TGTGCCAGCAGACTGTGGGGGGGCCAAGAGACCCAGTACTTC | CASRLWGGQETQYF
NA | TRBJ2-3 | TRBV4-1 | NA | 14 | TGCGCCAGCAGCCAAGATCCGGGAACAGATACGCAGTATTTT | CASSQDPGTDTQYF
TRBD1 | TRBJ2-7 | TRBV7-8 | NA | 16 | TGTGCCAGCAGCTTAGGGGGGACAGGGTTAGGCTACGAGCAGTACTTC | CASSLGGTGLGYEQYF
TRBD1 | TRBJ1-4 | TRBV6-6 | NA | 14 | TGTGCCAGCAGTTCGACAGGGGGGGATGAAAAACTGTTTTTT | CASSSTGGDEKLFF
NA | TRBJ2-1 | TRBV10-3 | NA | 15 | TGTGCCATCAGTGATCAGGGGAAGTTCTACAATGAGCAGTTCTTC | CAISDQGKFYNEQFF
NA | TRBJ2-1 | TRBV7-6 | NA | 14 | TGTGCCAGCAGCTTAACGTACTGGAACAATGAGCAGTTCTTC | CASSLTYWNNEQFF
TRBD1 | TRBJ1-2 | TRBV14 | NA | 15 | TGTGCCAGCAGCCAGCTAGGACAGGAGAACTATGGCTACACCTTC | CASSQLGQENYGYTF
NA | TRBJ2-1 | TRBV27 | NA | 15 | TGTGCCAGCAGTTTACTACCGTCGGATTACAATGAGCAGTTCTTC | CASSLLPSDYNEQFF
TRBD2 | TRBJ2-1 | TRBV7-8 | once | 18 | TGTGCCAGCAGCTTACCCACCTTGGGACTAGCGGAGTACAATGAGCAGTTCTTC | CASSLPTLGLAEYNEQFF
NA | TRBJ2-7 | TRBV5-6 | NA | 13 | TGTGCCAGCAAGCTTGGAGTAACAGTGGGGGAGTACTTC | CASKLGVTVGEYF
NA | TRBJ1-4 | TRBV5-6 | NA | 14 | TGTGCCAGCAGCTTACAGTCAACTAATGAAAAACTGTTTTTT | CASSLQSTNEKLFF
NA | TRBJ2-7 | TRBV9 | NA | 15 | TGTGCCAGCAGCGTAGAGGCGGGCTCAAACCTCGAGCAGTACTTC | CASSVEAGSNLEQYF
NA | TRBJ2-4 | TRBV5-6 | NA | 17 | TGTGCCAGCAGCTTCCCGTCCGGTGACAGTGGGGGAAACATTCAGTACTTC | CASSFPSGDSGGNIQYF
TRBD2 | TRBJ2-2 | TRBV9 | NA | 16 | TGTGCCAGCAGCCTCTACGGGGGGGAGAACACCGGGGAGCTGTTTTTT | CASSLYGGENTGELFF
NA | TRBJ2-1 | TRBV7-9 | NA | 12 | TGTGCCAGCAGCTTAGCCCGGTCTGAGCAGTTCTTC | CASSLARSEQFF
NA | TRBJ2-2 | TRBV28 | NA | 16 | TGTGCCAGCAGCCAAGTAGGGGAGTTAACGAGCGGGGAGCTGTTTTTT | CASSQVGELTSGELFF
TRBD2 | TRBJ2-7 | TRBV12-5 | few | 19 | TGTGCTAGTGGTTTGGTAAACGGACTAGCGGGGGCCGGGACCTACGAGCAGTACTTC | CASGLVNGLAGAGTYEQYF
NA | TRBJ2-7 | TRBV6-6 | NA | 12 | TGTGCCAGCAGTCAGGACAACTACGAGCAGTACTTC | CASSQDNYEQYF